The T cell receptor beta chain under discussion was sequenced for a study of T-cell memory formation after mild COVID-19. Overall study: TCR clusters showed largely donor specificity.

The study's findings and limits: Shrinking CD4+ clones were chiefly CM and EM; CD8+ ones were chiefly EMRA. Clones shrinking from day 15 to 85 showed even CD4/CD8 mixes; later expanders tilted CD4+.

Trimming took 6 bases from V and 3 from J; bases not matched to a gene: 6. The CDR3 loop spans 14 amino acids. TCRdb re-called the 5' RACE reads through MiXCR, storing one row per CDR3 protein. This sample carries about 110,000 distinct CDR3 sequences, 9.5% to 15% of them seen once, and the ten largest clones take under 30%. There are a few counts of this clonotype. What it recognizes is unknown. The chain carries TRBV12-3 or TRBV12-4 and TRBJ2-5; 8 nucleotides align to TRBD2. This TCR derives from an adult woman who had mild COVID-19 (a few samples of this study predate the infection). Cell type and time point are not known. The material sequenced was PBMCs or a T cell subset sorted from them (not recorded which). The CDR3 DNA is TGTGCCAGCAGCGATAGCGGGACTAAAGAGACCCAGTACTTC. Translating it yields CASSDSGTKETQYF.